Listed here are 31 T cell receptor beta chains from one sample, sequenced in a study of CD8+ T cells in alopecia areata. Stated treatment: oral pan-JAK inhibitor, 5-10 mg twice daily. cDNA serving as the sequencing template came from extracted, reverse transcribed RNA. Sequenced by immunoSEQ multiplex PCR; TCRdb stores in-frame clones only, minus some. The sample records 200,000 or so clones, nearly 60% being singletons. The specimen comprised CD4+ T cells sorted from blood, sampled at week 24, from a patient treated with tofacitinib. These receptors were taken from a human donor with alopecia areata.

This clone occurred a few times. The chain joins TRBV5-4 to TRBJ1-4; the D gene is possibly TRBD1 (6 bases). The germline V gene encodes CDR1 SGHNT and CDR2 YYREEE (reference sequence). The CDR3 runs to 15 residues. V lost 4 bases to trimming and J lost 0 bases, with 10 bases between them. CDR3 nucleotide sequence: TGTGCCAGCAGCCAGGGGCTTGCAACTAATGAAAAACTGTTTTTT. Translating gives CASSQGLATNEKLFF.

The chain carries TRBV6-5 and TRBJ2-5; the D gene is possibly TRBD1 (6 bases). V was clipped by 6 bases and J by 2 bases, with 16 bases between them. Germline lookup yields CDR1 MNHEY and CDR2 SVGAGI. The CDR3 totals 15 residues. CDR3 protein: CASSSQGGVQETQYF. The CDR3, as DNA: TGTGCCAGCAGCTCACAGGGTGGGGTTCAAGAGACCCAGTACTTC.

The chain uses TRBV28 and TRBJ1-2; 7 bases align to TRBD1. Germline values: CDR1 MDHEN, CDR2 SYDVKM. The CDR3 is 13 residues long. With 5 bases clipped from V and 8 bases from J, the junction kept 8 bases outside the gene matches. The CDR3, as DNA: TGTGCCAGCAGTACGGACAGGTTGAGGGGCTACACCTTC. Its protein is CASSTDRLRGYTF.

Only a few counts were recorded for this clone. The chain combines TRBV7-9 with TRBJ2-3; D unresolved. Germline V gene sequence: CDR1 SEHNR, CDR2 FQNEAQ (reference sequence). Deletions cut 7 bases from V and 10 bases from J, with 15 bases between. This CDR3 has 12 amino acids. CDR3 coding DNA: TGTGCCAGCACCCCGACTGAGAAGGCGCAGTATTTT. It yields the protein CASTPTEKAQYF.

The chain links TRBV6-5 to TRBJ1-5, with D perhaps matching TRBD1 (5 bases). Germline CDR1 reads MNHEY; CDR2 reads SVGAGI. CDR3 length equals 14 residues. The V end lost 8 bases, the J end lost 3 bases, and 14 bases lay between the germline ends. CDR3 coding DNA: TGTGCCAGCCGCGGTCGACAGTTCAATCAGCCCCAGCATTTT. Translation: CASRGRQFNQPQHF.

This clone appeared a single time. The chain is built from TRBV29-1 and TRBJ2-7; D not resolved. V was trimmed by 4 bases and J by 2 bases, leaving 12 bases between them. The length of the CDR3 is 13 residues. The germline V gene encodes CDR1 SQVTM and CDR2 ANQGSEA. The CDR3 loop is CSVAVATAYEQYF. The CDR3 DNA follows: TGCAGCGTTGCTGTGGCCACCGCCTACGAGCAGTACTTC.

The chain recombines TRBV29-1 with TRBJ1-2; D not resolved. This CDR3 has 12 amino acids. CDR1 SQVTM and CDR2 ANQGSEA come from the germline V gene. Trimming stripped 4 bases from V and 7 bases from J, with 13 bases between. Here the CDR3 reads CSVGAGLGGYTF. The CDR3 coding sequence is TGCAGCGTTGGGGCGGGTCTAGGTGGCTACACCTTC.

DNA of the CDR3: TGTGCCAGCTCGGACAGGGGCTCCCAAGAGACCCAGTACTTC. Translated, it gives CASSDRGSQETQYF. The chain joins TRBV6-6 to TRBJ2-5; 9 positions match TRBD1. In germline, CDR1 is MNHNY, CDR2 SVGAGI (reference sequence). The V gene end was trimmed by 8 bases and the J gene end by 1 base; junction bases not matched to a gene: 5. The CDR3 is 14 amino acids.

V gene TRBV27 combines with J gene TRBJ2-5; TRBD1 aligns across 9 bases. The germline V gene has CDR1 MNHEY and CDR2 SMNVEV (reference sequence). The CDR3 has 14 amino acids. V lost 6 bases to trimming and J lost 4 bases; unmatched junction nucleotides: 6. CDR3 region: CASSTQTGGETQYF. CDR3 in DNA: TGTGCCAGCAGCACACAGACAGGGGGAGAGACCCAGTACTTC.

CDR3 in amino acids: CASSQDRTSGSLETQYF. CDR3 DNA: TGCGCCAGCAGCCAAGATAGGACTAGCGGGAGTCTCGAGACCCAGTACTTC. The genes are TRBV4-3 and TRBJ2-5; 13 bases align to TRBD2. The CDR3 has 17 amino acids. Trimming cost V 0 bases and J 5 bases; bases outside gene matches: 6. Germline V gene sequence: CDR1 LGHNA, CDR2 YSLEER.

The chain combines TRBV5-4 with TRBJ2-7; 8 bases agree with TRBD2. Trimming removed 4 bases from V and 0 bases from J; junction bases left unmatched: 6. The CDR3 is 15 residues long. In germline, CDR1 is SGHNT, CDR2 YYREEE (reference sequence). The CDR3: CASSGGLGASYEQYF. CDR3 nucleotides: TGTGCCAGCAGCGGGGGACTAGGGGCCTCCTACGAGCAGTACTTC.

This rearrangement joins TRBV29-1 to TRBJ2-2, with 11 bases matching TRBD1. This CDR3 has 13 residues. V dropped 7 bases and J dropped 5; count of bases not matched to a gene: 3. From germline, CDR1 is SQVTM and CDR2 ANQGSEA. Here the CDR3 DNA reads TGCAGCGGCCGGGACAGGGGGACCGGGGAGCTGTTTTTT. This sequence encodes CSGRDRGTGELFF.

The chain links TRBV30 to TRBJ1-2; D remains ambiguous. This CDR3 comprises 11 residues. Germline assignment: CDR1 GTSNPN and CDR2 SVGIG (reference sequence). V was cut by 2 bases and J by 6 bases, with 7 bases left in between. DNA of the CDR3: TGTGCCTGGAGTCCGGGAAATGGCTACACCTTC. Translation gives CAWSPGNGYTF.

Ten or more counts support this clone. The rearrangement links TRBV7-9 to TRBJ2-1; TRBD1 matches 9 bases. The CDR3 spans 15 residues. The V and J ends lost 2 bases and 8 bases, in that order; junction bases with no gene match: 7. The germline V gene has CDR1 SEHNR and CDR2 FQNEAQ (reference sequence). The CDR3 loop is CASSLSDRGSHEQFF. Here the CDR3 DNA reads TGTGCCAGCAGCTTATCTGACAGGGGGTCCCATGAGCAGTTCTTC.

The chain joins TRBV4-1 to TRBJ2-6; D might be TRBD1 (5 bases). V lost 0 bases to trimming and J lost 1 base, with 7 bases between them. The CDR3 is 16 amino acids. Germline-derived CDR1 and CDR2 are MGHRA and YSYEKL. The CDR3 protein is CASSQDQGSGANVLTF. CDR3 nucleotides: TGCGCCAGCAGCCAAGACCAGGGTTCTGGGGCCAACGTCCTGACTTTC.

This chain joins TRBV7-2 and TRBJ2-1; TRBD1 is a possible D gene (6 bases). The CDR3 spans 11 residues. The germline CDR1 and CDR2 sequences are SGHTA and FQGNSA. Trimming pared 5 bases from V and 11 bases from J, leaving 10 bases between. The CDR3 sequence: CASSRGTKQFF. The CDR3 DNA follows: TGTGCCAGCAGCCGAGGGACAAAGCAGTTCTTC.

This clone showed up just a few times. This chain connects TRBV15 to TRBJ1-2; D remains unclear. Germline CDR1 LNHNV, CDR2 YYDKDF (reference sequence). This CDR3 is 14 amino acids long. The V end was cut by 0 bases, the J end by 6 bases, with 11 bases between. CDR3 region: CATSRDVGRDGYTF. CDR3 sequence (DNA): TGTGCCACCAGCAGAGACGTGGGAAGAGATGGCTACACCTTC.

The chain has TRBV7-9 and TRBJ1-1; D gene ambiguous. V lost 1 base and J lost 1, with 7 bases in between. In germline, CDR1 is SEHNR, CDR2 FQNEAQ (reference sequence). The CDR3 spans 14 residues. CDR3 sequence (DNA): TGTGCCAGCAGCTTAGGGGGTACGAACACTGAAGCTTTCTTT. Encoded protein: CASSLGGTNTEAFF. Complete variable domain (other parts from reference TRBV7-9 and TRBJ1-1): DTGVSQNPRHKITKRGQNVTFRCDPISEHNRLYWYRQTLGQGPEFLTYFQNEAQLEKSRLLSDRFSAERPKGSFSTLEIQRTEQGDSAMYLCASSLGGTNTEAFFGQGTRLTVV.

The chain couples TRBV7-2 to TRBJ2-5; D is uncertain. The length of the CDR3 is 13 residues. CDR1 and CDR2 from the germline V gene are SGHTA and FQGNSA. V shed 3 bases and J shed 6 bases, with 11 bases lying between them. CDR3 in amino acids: CASSLEDRKTQYF. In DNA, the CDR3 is TGTGCCAGCAGCTTGGAAGACCGGAAGACCCAGTACTTC.

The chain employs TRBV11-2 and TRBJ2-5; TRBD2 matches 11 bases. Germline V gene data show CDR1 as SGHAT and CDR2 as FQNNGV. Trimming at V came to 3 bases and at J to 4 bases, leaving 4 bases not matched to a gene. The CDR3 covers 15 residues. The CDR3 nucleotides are TGTGCCAGCAGCTTCGACGGACTAGCGGGAGAGACCCAGTACTTC. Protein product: CASSFDGLAGETQYF.

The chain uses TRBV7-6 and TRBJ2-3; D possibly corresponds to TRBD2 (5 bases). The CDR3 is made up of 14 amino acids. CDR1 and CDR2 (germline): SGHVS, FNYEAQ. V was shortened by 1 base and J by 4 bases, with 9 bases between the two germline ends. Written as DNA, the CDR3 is TGTGCCAGCAGCTTAGTGCTAGCCCCAGATACGCAGTATTTT. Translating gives CASSLVLAPDTQYF. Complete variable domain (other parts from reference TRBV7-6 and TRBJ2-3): GAGVSQSPRYKVTKRGQDVALRCDPISGHVSLYWYRQALGQGPEFLTYFNYEAQQDKSGLPNDRFSAERPEGSISTLTIQRTEQRDSAMYRCASSLVLAPDTQYFGPGTRLTVL.

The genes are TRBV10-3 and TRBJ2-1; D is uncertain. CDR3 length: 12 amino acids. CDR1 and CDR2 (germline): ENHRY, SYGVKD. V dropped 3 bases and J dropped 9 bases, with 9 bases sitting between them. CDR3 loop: CAISDSDVEQFF. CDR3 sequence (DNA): TGTGCCATCAGTGATTCAGACGTTGAGCAGTTCTTC.

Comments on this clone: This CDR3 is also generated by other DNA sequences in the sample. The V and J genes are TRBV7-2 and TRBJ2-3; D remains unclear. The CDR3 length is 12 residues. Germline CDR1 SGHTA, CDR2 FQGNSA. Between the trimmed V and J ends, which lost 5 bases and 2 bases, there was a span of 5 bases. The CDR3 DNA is TGTGCCAGCAGCCTCCTCACAGATACGCAGTATTTT. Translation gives CASSLLTDTQYF.

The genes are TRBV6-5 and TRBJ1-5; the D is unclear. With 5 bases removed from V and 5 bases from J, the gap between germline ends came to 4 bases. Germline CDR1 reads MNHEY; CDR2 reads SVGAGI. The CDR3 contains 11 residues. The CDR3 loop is CASSPHQPQHF. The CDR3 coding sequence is TGTGCCAGCAGTCCTCATCAGCCCCAGCATTTT.

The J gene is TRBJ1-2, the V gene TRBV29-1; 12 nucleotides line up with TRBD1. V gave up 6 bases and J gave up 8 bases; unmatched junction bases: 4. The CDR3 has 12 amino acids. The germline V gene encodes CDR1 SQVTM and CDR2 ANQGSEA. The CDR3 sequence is CSVGDRGRGYTF. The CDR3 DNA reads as TGCAGCGTCGGGGACAGGGGGCGAGGCTACACCTTC.

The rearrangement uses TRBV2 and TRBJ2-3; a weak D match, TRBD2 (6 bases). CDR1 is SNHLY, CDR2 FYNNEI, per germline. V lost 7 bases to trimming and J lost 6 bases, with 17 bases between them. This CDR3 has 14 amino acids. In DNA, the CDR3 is TGTGCCAGCACCGAGAGGGGACTGGCCGATACGCAGTATTTT. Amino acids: CASTERGLADTQYF.

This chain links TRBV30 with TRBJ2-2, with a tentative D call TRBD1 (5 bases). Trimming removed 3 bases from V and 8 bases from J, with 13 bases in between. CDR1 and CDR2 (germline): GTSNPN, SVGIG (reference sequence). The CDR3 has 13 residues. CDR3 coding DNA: TGTGCCTGGAGCAGGGCGGTGGGAGGGGAGCTGTTTTTT. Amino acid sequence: CAWSRAVGGELFF.

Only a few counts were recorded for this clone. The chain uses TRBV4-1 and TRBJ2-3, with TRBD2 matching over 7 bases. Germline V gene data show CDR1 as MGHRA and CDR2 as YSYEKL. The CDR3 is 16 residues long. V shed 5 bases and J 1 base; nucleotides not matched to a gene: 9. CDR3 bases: TGCGCCAGCAGCTGGGGGACTACCCCTCGCACAGATACGCAGTATTTT. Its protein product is CASSWGTTPRTDTQYF.

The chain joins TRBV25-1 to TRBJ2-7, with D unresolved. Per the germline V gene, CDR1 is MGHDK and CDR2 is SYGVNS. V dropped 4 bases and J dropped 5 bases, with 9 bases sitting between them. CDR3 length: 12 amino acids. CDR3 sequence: CASSVTADEQYF. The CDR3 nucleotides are TGTGCCAGCAGTGTAACTGCGGACGAGCAGTACTTC.

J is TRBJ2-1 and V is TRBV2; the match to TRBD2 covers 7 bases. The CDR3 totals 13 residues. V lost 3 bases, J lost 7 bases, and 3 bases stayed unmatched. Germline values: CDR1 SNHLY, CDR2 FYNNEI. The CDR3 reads CASSDGGGNEQFF. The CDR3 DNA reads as TGTGCCAGCAGTGATGGGGGAGGGAATGAGCAGTTCTTC.

This CDR3 is CASSVGDRLTEKLFF. CDR3 sequence (DNA): TGTGCCAGCAGCGTAGGGGACAGGCTCACTGAAAAACTGTTTTTT. The V and J genes are TRBV9 and TRBJ1-4; the match to TRBD1 covers 8 bases. This CDR3 has 15 amino acids. Germline values: CDR1 SGDLS, CDR2 YYNGEE. Trimming took 0 bases from V and 7 from J; bases not matched to a gene: 5.